The sample holds a few counts of the clone carrying this TCR beta chain. Its antigen is unidentified. The germline V gene encodes CDR1 SEHNR and CDR2 FQNEAQ (reference sequence). This CDR3 spans 17 amino acids. The V gene lost 5 bases and the J gene lost 4 bases, with 20 bases spanning the gap. This sample stems from a study of cytomegalovirus exposure and HLA in healthy donors. Study-wide context: HLA-typed donors were the source of tens of millions of unique TCRs, which an early data release held. Overall study findings and caveats: TCR beta sequences numbering over 15,000 were associated with HLA alleles at 0.05 false discovery rate in a later analysis. There was a cluster of highly shared sequence variants that was likely a sequencing artifact.

The primer mix had 60 Vbeta and 13 Jbeta primers. Produced via immunoSEQ multiplex PCR; TCRdb's table is partial and in-frame only. The sample carries about 110,000 clones, around 75% recorded once. The sequencing sample was made of PBMCs. This chain connects TRBV7-9 to TRBJ1-4; possible D gene TRBD1, 5 bases. The source of this sequence is a woman in her twenties or thirties in good health and CMV-seronegative. The CDR3 DNA reads TGTGCCAGCAGCGACCCCCAGGGATCCATGGGTAATGAAAAACTGTTTTTT. It specifies CASSDPQGSMGNEKLFF.